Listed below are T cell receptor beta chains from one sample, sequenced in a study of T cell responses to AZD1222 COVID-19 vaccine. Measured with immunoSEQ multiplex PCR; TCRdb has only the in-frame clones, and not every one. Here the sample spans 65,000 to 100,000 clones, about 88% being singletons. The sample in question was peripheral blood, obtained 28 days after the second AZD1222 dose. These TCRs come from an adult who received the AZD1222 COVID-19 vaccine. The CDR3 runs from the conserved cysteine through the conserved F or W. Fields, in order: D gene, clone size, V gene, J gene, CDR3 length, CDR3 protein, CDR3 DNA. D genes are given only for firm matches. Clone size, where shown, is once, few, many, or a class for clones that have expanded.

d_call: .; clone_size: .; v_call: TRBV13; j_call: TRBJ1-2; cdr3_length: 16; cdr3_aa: CASRRGGLTPNYGYTF; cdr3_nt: TGTGCCAGCAGGCGGGGGGGACTGACCCCGAACTATGGCTACACCTTC
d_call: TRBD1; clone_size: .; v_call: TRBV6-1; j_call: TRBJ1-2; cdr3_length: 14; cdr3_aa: CASSEVTGGNGYTF; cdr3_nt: TGTGCCAGCAGTGAGGTTACAGGGGGCAATGGCTACACCTTC
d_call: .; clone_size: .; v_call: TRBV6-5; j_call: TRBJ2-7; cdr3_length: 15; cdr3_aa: CASSQLTGTNYEQYF; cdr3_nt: TGTGCCAGCAGTCAGCTGACCGGGACAAACTACGAGCAGTACTTC
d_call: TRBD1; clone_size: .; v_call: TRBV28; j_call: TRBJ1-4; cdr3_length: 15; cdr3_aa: CASRTGPPTNEKLFF; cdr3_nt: TGTGCCAGCAGGACAGGGCCGCCAACTAATGAAAAACTGTTTTTT
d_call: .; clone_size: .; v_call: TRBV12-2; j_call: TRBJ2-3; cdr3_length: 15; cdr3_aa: CASRLAGQGADTQYF; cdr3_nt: TGTGCAAGTCGCTTAGCGGGACAGGGGGCCGATACGCAGTATTTT
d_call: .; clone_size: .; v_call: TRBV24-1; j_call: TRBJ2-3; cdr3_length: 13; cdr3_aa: CATSDLGKRTQYF; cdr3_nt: TGTGCCACCAGTGATTTAGGGAAAAGAACGCAGTATTTT
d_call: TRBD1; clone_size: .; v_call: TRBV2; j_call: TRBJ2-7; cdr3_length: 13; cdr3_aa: CANRGFGSYEQYF; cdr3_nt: TGTGCCAACAGGGGTTTTGGGTCCTACGAGCAGTACTTC
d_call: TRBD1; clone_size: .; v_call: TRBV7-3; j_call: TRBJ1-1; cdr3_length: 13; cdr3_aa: CASSKGQGAEAFF; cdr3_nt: TGTGCCAGCAGCAAAGGACAGGGGGCTGAAGCTTTCTTT
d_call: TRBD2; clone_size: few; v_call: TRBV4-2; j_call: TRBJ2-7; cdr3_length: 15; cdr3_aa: CASSQLAGDPHEQYF; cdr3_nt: TGTGCCAGCAGCCAGCTAGCGGGAGACCCCCACGAGCAGTACTTC
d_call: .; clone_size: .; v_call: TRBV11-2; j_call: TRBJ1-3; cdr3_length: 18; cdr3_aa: CASSLGKGFSPSGNTIYF; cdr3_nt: TGTGCCAGCAGCTTAGGTAAAGGGTTCTCGCCCTCTGGAAACACCATATATTTT
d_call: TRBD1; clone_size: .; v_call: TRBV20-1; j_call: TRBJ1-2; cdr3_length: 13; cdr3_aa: CSASSDRGVGYTF; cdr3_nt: TGCAGTGCTAGTTCGGACAGGGGAGTTGGCTACACCTTC
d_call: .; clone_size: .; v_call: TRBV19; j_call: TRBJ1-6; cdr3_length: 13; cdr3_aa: CASSIERGSPLHF; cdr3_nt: TGTGCCAGTAGTATAGAGAGGGGATCACCCCTCCACTTT
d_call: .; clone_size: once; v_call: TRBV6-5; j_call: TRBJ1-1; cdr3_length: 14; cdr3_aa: CASSYGRGNTEAFF; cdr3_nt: TGTGCCAGCAGCTACGGACGGGGGAACACTGAAGCTTTCTTT
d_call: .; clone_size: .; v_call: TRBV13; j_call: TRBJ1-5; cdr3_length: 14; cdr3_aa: CASSLGRSNQPQHF; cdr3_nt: TGTGCCAGCAGCTTGGGACGGTCCAATCAGCCCCAGCATTTT
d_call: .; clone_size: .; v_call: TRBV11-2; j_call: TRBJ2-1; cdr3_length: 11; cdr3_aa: CASSPNNEQFF; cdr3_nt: TGTGCCAGCAGCCCTAACAATGAGCAGTTCTTC
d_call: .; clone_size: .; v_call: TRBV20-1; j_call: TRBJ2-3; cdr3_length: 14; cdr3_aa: CSASASRGTDTQYF; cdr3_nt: TGCAGTGCTAGTGCTTCTAGGGGCACAGATACGCAGTATTTT
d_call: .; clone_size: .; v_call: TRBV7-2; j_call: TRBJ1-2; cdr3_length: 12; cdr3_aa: CASSLARYGYTF; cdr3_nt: TGTGCCAGCAGCTTAGCGCGGTATGGCTACACCTTC
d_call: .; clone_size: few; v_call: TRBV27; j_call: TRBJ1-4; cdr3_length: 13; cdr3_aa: CASSGATNEKLFF; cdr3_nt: TGTGCCAGCAGTGGAGCAACTAATGAAAAACTGTTTTTT
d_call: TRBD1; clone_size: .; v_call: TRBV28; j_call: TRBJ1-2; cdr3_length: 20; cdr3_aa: CASSYGFSWAGGPLDYGYTF; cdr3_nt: TGTGCCAGCAGTTATGGGTTTAGTTGGGCAGGGGGCCCACTTGACTATGGCTACACCTTC
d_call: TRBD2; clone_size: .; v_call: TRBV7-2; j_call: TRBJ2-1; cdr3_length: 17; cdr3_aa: CASSSPSVAGRSREQFF; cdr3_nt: TGTGCCAGCAGCTCGCCCTCCGTAGCGGGAAGATCGCGGGAGCAGTTCTTC
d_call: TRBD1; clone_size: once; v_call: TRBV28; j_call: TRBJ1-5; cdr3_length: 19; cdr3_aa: CASSLPKRTGKDSNQPQHF; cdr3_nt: TGTGCCAGCAGTTTACCCAAAAGGACAGGGAAAGATAGCAATCAGCCCCAGCATTTT
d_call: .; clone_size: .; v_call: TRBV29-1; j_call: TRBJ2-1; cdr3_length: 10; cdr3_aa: CSFGEMKQFF; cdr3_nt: TGCAGCTTCGGAGAAATGAAGCAGTTCTTC
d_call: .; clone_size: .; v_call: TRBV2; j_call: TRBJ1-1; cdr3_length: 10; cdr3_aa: CARSGGRAFF; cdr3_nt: TGTGCCAGGTCGGGAGGTAGGGCTTTCTTT
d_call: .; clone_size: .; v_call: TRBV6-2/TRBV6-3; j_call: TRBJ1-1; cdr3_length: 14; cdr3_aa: CASSYSDSYTEAFF; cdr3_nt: TGTGCCAGCAGTTACTCGGACAGCTACACTGAAGCTTTCTTT
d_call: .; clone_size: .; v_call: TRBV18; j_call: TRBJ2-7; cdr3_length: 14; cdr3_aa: CASSPGGLPYEQYF; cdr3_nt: TGTGCCAGCTCACCAGGAGGGCTACCCTACGAGCAGTACTTC
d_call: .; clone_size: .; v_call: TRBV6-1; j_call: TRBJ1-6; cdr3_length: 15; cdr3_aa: CASSDLTTSYSPLHF; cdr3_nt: TGTGCCAGCAGTGATTTGACAACCTCCTATTCACCCCTCCACTTT
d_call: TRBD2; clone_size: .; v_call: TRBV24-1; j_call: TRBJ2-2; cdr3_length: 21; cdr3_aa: CATSDFLGLAGGPANTGELFF; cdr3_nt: TGTGCCACCAGTGATTTCCTGGGACTAGCGGGAGGGCCGGCGAACACCGGGGAGCTGTTTTTT
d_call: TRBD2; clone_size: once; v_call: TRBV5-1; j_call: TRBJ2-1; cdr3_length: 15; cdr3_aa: CASSLAAGAYNEQFF; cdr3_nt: TGCGCCAGCAGCTTGGCTGCGGGAGCCTACAATGAGCAGTTCTTC
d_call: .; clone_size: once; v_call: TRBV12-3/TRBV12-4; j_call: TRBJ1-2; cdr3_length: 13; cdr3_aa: CASSLAGGYGYTF; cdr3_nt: TGTGCCAGCAGTTTGGCAGGTGGCTATGGCTACACCTTC
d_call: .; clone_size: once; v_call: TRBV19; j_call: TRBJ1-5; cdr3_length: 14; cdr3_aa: CASSTGLGDQPQHF; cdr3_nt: TGTGCCAGTAGTACCGGACTGGGGGATCAGCCCCAGCATTTT
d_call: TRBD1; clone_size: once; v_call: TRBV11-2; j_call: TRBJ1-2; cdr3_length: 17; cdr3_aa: CASSLATRDRGDYGYTF; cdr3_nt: TGTGCCAGCAGCTTAGCAACCCGGGACAGGGGAGACTATGGCTACACCTTC
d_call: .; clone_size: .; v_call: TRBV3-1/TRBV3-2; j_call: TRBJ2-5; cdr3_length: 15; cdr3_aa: CASSPNPGMVETQYF; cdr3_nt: TGTGCCAGCAGCCCGAATCCAGGGATGGTGGAGACCCAGTACTTC
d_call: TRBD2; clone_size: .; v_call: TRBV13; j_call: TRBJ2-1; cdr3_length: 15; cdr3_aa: CASSLKREGRSEQFF; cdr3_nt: TGTGCCAGCAGCTTGAAGCGGGAGGGCCGGAGTGAGCAGTTCTTC
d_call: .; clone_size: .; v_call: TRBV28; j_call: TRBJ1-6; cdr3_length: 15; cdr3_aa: CASSLSGGSNSPLHF; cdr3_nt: TGTGCCAGCAGTTTGAGTGGGGGCAGTAATTCACCCCTCCACTTT
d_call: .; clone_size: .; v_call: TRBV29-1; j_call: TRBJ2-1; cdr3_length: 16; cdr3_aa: CSVAGQGGFFYDEQFF; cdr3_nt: TGCAGCGTCGCCGGGCAGGGAGGTTTCTTTTATGATGAGCAGTTCTTC
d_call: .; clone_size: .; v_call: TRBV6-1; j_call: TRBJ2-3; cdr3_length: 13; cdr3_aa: CASSEAVGDTQYF; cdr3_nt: TGTGCCAGCAGTGAAGCCGTTGGGGATACGCAGTATTTT
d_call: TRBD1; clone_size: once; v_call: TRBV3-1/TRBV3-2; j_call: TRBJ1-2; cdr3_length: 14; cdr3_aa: CASSLGQGEYGYTF; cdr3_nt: TGTGCCAGCAGCCTGGGACAGGGGGAGTATGGCTACACCTTC
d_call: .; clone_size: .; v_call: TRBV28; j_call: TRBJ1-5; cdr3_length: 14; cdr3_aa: CASSLRGDLMPQHF; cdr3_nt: TGTGCCAGCAGTTTAAGGGGGGACCTAATGCCCCAGCATTTT
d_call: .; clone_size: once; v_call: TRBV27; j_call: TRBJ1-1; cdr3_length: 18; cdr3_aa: CASSSPPRQARVNTEAFF; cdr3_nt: TGTGCCAGCAGTTCCCCCCCCCGACAGGCCCGGGTAAACACTGAAGCTTTCTTT
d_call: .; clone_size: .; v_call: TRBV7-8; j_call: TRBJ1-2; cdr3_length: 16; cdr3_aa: CASSLGPGGTNCGYTF; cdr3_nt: TGTGCCAGCAGCTTAGGGCCGGGGGGTACTAACTGTGGCTACACCTTC
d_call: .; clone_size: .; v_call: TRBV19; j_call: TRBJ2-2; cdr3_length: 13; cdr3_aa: CASWATEAGELFF; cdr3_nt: TGTGCCAGTTGGGCGACTGAGGCCGGGGAGCTGTTTTTT
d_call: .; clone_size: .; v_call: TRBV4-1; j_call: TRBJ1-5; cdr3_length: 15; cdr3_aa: CASSRATAGDQPQHF; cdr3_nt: TGCGCCAGCAGCCGTGCGACTGCTGGGGATCAGCCCCAGCATTTT
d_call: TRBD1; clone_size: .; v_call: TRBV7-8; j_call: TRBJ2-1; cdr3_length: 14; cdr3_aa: CASSSRDRYNEQFF; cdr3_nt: TGTGCCAGCAGCTCCCGGGACAGATACAATGAGCAGTTCTTC
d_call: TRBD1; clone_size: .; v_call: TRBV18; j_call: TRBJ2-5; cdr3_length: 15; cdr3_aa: CASARVAGGEETQYF; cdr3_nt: TGTGCCAGCGCACGAGTGGCAGGGGGCGAGGAGACCCAGTACTTC
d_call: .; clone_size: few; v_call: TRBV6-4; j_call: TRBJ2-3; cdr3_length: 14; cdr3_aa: CASSDGQATDTQYF; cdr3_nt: TGTGCCAGCAGTGACGGGCAGGCCACAGATACGCAGTATTTT
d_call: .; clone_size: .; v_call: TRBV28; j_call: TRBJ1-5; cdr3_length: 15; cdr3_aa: CASIENPGGNQPQHF; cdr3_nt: TGTGCCAGCATTGAAAACCCGGGAGGCAATCAGCCCCAGCATTTT
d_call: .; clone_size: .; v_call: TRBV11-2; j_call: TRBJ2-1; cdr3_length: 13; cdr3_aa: CASSRTMNNEQFF; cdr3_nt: TGTGCCAGCAGCAGGACTATGAACAATGAGCAGTTCTTC
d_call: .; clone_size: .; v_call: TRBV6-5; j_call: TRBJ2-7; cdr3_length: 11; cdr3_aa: CASGSSYEQYF; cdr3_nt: TGTGCCAGCGGCTCTAGCTACGAGCAGTACTTC
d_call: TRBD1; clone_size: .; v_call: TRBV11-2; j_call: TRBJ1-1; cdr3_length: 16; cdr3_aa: CASSLYRGQGVTEAFF; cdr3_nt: TGTGCCAGCAGCTTATATCGAGGACAGGGTGTGACTGAAGCTTTCTTT
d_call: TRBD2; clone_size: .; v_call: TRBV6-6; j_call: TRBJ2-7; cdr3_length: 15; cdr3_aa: CASFQREGRGYEQYF; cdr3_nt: TGTGCCAGCTTCCAGCGGGAGGGCCGGGGTTACGAGCAGTACTTC
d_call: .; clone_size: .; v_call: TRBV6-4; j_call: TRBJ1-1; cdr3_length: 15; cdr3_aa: CASSEGWGGNTEAFF; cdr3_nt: TGTGCCAGCAGCGAAGGCTGGGGGGGGAACACTGAAGCTTTCTTT
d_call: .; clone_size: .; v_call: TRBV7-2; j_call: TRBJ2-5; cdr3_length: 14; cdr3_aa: CASSLATSEETQYF; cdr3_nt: TGTGCCAGCAGCTTAGCGACTAGTGAAGAGACCCAGTACTTC
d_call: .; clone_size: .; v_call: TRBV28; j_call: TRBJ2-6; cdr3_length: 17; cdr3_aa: CASSLDRLYSGANVLTF; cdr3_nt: TGTGCCAGCAGTTTAGACAGGTTATACTCTGGGGCCAACGTCCTGACTTTC